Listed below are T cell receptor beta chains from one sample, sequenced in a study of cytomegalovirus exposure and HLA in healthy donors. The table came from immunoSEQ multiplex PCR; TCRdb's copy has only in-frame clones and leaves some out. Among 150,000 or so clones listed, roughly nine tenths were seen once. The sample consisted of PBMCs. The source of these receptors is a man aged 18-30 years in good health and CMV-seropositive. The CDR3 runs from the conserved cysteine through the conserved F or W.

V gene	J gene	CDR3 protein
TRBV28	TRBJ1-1	CASRISNTEAFF
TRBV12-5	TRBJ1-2	CASGSLSTNYGYTF
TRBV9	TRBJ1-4	CASSAQSTNEKLFF
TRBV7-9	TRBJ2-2	CASSFESGELFF
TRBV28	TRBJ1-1	CASSFRGSGNTEAFF
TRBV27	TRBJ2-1	CASTNTRGGQFF
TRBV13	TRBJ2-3	CASTNKERDPTDTQYF
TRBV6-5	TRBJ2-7	CASSYQRQNYEQYF
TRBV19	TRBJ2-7	CASSIRTGSYEQYF
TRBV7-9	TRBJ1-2	CASSPGGEDYGYTF
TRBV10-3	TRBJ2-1	CAIRLTGADNEQFF
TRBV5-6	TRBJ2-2	CASSSGGQGPNTGELFF